A single T cell receptor beta chain is shown here with its context. The CDR3 is 16 residues long. Germline V lookup: CDR1 SNHLY, CDR2 FYNNEI. The ends lost 7 bases at V and 1 base at J; junction bases unmatched: 7. These data originate in a study of T cells in Graves' hyperthyroidism and ophthalmopathy. Study summary: Staff took peripheral blood when the initial diagnosis was made, before any treatment began.

There were TCR beta CDR3 regions amplified from RNA transcripts. RT-PCR in the first round (using the HTBI primer set) targeted the TCR CDR3. TCRdb reanalysed the multiplex PCR reads using MiXCR and keeps one entry per CDR3 protein. The sample has around 260,000 distinct CDR3 sequences, less than 30% seen once. This receptor was identified in a man between 40 and 49 years old with Graves' hyperthyroidism that later progressed to Graves' ophthalmopathy. The chain joins TRBV2 to TRBJ2-2; 9 bases agree with TRBD2. The sequencing sample was made of blood. CDR3 sequence reads: CASTPGAGGNTGELFF. The CDR3 DNA reads as TGTGCCAGCACCCCCGGAGCGGGAGGGAACACCGGGGAGCTGTTTTTT.